The source of this T cell receptor beta chain is a study of Ad26.COV2.S vaccination and SARS-CoV-2 variants. Whole-study context: The donor participated in the COV1001 trial, in its Ad26.COV2.S arm. General study results and limits: The study found similar non-spike TCR breadth in vaccine and placebo recipients. Quantification of TCR breadth and depth may have yielded underestimates of total T cell responses.

Stated treatment: roughly 20 received Ad26.COV2.S at low or high dose, single or two shots; roughly 5 received placebo; per-sample allocation not given. Collection of samples fell on day 63 after the first vaccine or placebo injection. The administered vaccine (an Ad26 vector) expressed Wuhan-strain SARS-CoV-2 spike. The ends lost 1 base at V and 4 bases at J; junction bases unmatched: 17. This CDR3 has 20 residues. CDR1 and CDR2 from the germline V gene are GTSNPN and SVGIG (reference sequence). Sequencing used immunoSEQ multiplex PCR; TCRdb keeps in-frame clones, though not all of them. This table holds hundreds of thousands of clones, around 92% found once. A word on this clone: As yet, its antigen is unknown.

The chain employs TRBV30 and TRBJ2-2; 11 bases map to TRBD2. The source is a person aged 18-60 years who received the Ad26.COV2.S COVID-19 vaccine or a placebo. Sequencing used peripheral blood, obtained in a trial of Ad26.COV2.S vaccine versus placebo. This chain's CDR3 is CAWSDPLRLAGYSITGELFF. The CDR3 DNA reads TGTGCCTGGAGTGACCCACTGCGACTAGCGGGGTATTCTATCACCGGGGAGCTGTTTTTT.